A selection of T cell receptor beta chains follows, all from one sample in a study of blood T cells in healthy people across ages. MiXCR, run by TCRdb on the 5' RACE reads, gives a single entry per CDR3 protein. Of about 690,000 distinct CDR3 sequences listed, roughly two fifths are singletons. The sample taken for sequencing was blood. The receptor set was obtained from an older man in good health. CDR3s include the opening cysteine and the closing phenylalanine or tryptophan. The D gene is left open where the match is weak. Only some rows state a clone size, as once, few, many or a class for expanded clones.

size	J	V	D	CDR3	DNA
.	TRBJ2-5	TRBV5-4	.	CASIQNPGETQYF	TGTGCCAGCATTCAGAACCCTGGAGAGACCCAGTACTTC
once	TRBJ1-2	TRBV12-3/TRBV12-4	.	CASSSRTIVGNYGYTF	TGTGCCAGCAGCTCCCGGACCATTGTGGGAAACTATGGCTACACCTTC
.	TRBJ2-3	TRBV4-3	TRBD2	CASSQGAGTSLTDTQYF	TGCGCCAGCAGCCAAGGGGCCGGGACTAGCCTCACAGATACGCAGTATTTT
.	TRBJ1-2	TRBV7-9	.	CASSPGRGNYGYTF	TGTGCCAGCAGCCCAGGCAGAGGGAACTATGGCTACACCTTC
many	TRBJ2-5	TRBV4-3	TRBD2	CASSQGSGRGEETQYF	TGCGCCAGCAGCCAGGGTAGCGGGAGGGGGGAAGAGACCCAGTACTTC
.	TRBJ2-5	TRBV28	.	CASHGGSHETQYF	TGTGCCTCCCACGGAGGGTCGCACGAGACCCAGTACTTC
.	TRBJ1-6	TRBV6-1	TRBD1	CASKRTTGISSYNSPLHF	TGTGCCAGCAAAAGAACGACAGGGATTAGCTCCTATAATTCACCCCTCCACTTT
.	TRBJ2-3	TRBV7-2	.	CASRGVGRDTQYF	TGTGCCAGCAGGGGGGTAGGTCGGGATACGCAGTATTTT
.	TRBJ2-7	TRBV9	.	CASSVEPRASYEQYF	TGTGCCAGCAGCGTAGAACCCCGAGCATCCTACGAGCAGTACTTC
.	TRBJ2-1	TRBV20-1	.	CSAALGPYNEQFF	TGCAGTGCTGCCTTAGGACCCTACAATGAGCAGTTCTTC
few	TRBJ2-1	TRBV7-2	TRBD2	CASSGAGTSGDNEQFF	TGTGCCAGCAGCGGCGCGGGGACTAGCGGGGACAATGAGCAGTTCTTC
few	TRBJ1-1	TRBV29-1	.	CSVGQGMGAFF	TGCAGCGTTGGGCAGGGGATGGGGGCTTTCTTT
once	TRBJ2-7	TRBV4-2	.	CASSQGKGDSYNEQYF	TGTGCCAGCAGCCAAGGTAAGGGAGACTCCTACAATGAGCAGTACTTC
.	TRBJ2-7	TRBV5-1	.	CASSSVRGLVEQYF	TGCGCCAGCAGCTCGGTACGGGGGCTGGTCGAGCAGTACTTC
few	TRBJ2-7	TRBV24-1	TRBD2	CATSDLREGYEQYF	TGTGCCACCAGTGACCTCAGGGAGGGCTACGAGCAGTACTTC
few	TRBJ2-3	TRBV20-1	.	CSAASGTNTDTQYF	TGCAGTGCGGCCTCAGGGACAAACACAGATACGCAGTATTTT
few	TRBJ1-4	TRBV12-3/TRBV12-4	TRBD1	CASRQGPFNEKLFF	TGTGCCAGCAGACAGGGGCCTTTTAATGAAAAACTGTTTTTT
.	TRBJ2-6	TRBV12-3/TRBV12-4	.	CASSLSTASGANVLTF	TGTGCCAGCAGTTTATCAACAGCCTCTGGGGCCAACGTCCTGACTTTC
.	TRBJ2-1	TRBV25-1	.	CASMGDKGYNEQFF	TGTGCCAGCATGGGGGACAAGGGCTACAATGAGCAGTTCTTC
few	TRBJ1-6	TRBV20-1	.	CSANRQRSYNSPLHF	TGCAGTGCTAACAGACAGCGGAGCTATAATTCACCCCTCCACTTT
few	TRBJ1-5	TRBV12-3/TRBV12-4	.	CASSTDGGVSNQPQHF	TGTGCCAGCAGTACGGACGGAGGAGTTAGCAATCAGCCCCAGCATTTT
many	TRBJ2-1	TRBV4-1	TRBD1	CASSQERTGREFF	TGCGCCAGCAGCCAAGAAAGGACAGGACGGGAGTTCTTC
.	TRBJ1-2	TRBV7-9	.	CASSLEGPWGGYTF	TGTGCCAGCAGCTTAGAAGGCCCCTGGGGTGGCTACACCTTC
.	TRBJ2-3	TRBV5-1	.	CASSPEAISLAQYF	TGCGCCAGCAGCCCTGAAGCGATTTCCCTCGCGCAGTATTTT
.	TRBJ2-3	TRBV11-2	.	CASSLGGTYRDTQYF	TGTGCCAGCAGCTTAGGGGGCACCTATAGAGATACGCAGTATTTT
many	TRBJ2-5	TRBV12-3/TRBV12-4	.	CASGKRGLQETQYF	TGTGCCAGCGGAAAACGGGGGCTTCAAGAGACCCAGTACTTC
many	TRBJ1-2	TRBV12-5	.	CASGSPEWWDDYGYTF	TGTGCTAGTGGTTCACCAGAGTGGTGGGATGACTATGGCTACACCTTC
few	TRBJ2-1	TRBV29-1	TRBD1	CSVEGGIRDRGPGEQFF	TGCAGCGTTGAAGGGGGGATCCGGGACAGGGGCCCGGGTGAGCAGTTCTTC
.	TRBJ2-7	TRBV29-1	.	CSVRGYLDEQYF	TGCAGCGTGCGCGGGTATCTCGACGAGCAGTACTTC
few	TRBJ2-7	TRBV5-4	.	CASETSRGEQYF	TGTGCCAGCGAAACCTCAAGGGGAGAGCAGTACTTC
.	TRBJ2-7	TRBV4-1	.	CASSHLGLGYEQYF	TGCGCCAGCAGCCACCTGGGGCTGGGGTACGAGCAGTACTTC
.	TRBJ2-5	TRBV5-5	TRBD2	CASSLFASGRATETQYF	TGTGCCAGCAGCTTGTTTGCTAGCGGGAGGGCTACAGAGACCCAGTACTTC
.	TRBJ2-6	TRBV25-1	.	CASSGQVPGANVLTF	TGTGCCAGCAGTGGACAGGTACCTGGGGCCAACGTCCTGACTTTC
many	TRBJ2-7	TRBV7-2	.	CASSPYRAASYEQYF	TGTGCCAGCAGCCCCTACAGGGCGGCGTCCTACGAGCAGTACTTC
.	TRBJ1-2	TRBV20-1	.	CSARDRGPPEGYGYTF	TGCAGTGCTAGAGATAGGGGCCCGCCCGAGGGCTATGGCTACACCTTC
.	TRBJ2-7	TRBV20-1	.	CSALPGHNLPYEQYF	TGCAGTGCTTTACCGGGACATAATTTACCTTACGAGCAGTACTTC
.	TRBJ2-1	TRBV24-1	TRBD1	CATSEDRGSYNEQFF	TGTGCCACCAGTGAGGACAGGGGCTCCTACAATGAGCAGTTCTTC
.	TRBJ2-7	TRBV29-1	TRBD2	CSVRTSYIDEQYF	TGCAGCGTCCGGACTAGCTATATCGACGAGCAGTACTTC
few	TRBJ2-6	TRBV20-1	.	CSARDPKGFSGANVLTF	TGCAGTGCTAGAGATCCGAAAGGGTTCTCTGGGGCCAACGTCCTGACTTTC
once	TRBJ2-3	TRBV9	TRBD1	CASSVRGRGTDTQYF	TGTGCCAGCAGCGTTCGTGGCAGGGGGACAGATACGCAGTATTTT
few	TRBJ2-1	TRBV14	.	CASSRNGIYNEQFF	TGTGCCAGCAGCCGAAATGGGATCTACAATGAGCAGTTCTTC
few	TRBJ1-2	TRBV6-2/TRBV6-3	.	CASSFLSGSYGYTF	TGTGCCAGCAGTTTCCTCTCAGGGAGCTATGGCTACACCTTC
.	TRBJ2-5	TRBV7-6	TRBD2	CASSLSGGPETQYF	TGTGCCAGCAGCTTATCGGGGGGGCCGGAGACCCAGTACTTC